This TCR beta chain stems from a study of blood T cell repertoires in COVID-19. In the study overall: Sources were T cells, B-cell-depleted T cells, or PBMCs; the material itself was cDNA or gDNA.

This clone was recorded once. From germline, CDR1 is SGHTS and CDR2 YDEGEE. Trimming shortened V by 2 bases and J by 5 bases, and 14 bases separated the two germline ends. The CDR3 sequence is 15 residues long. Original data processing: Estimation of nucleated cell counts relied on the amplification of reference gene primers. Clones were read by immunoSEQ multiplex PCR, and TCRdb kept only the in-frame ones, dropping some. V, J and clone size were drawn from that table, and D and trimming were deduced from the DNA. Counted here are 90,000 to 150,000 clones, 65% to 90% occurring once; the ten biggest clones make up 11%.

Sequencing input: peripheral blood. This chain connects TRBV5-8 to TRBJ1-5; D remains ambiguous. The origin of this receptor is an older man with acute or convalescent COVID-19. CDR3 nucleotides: TGTGCCAGCAGCTTATGGACTTTTGGCGATCAGCCCCAGCATTTT. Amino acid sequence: CASSLWTFGDQPQHF. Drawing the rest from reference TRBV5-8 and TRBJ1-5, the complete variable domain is EAGVTQSPTHLIKTRGQQATLRCSPISGHTSVYWYQQALGLGLQFLLWYDEGEERNRGNFPPRFSGRQFPNYSSELNVNALELEDSALYLCASSLWTFGDQPQHFGDGTRLSIL.